This is a list of T cell receptor beta chains from one sample in a study of cytotoxic CD8 clonotypes in ibrutinib-treated CLL. This table comes from immunoSEQ multiplex PCR, and its TCRdb copy is limited to in-frame clones, with some not included. The sample carries tens of thousands of clones, about half recorded once. Sequencing used PBMCs, obtained before ibrutinib treatment. These receptor sequences come from a human donor with chronic lymphocytic leukemia. Both conserved end residues are part of each CDR3. D genes are given only for firm matches. The size field is filled for only some rows; it gives once, few, many or a size class.

clone size | J gene | V gene | D gene | CDR3 protein | CDR3 DNA
- | TRBJ2-3 | TRBV19 | - | CASSINLADTQYF | TGTGCCAGTAGTATAAATTTGGCAGATACGCAGTATTTT
- | TRBJ2-3 | TRBV11-2 | TRBD2 | CASSLEGLVIVDTDTQYF | TGTGCCAGCAGCTTAGAGGGACTAGTAATCGTCGACACAGATACGCAGTATTTT
- | TRBJ1-3 | TRBV29-1 | - | CSVTSRTAHGNTIYF | TGCAGCGTTACATCGCGGACGGCTCATGGAAACACCATATATTTT
few | TRBJ1-2 | TRBV10-3 | TRBD1 | CAIRDLDRVDGYTF | TGTGCCATCAGAGACTTGGACAGGGTAGACGGCTACACCTTC
- | TRBJ2-5 | TRBV4-1 | - | CASSQDSHRSEGETQYF | TGCGCCAGCAGCCAAGATTCTCACAGGTCGGAAGGGGAGACCCAGTACTTC
- | TRBJ1-1 | TRBV18 | TRBD1 | CASSPSLTGRRTEAFF | TGTGCCAGCTCACCCAGCTTGACAGGGAGACGGACTGAAGCTTTCTTT
- | TRBJ2-3 | TRBV2 | - | CASSPRGLPAQYF | TGTGCCAGCAGCCCTAGGGGACTCCCGGCGCAGTATTTT
few | TRBJ2-5 | TRBV19 | TRBD2 | CASSTFSGGAKTQYF | TGTGCCAGTAGTACCTTTAGCGGGGGGGCAAAGACCCAGTACTTC
many | TRBJ1-5 | TRBV4-2 | - | CASSQEVGGEPQHF | TGTGCCAGCAGCCAAGAGGTAGGGGGTGAGCCCCAGCATTTT
- | TRBJ1-4 | TRBV5-1 | TRBD1 | CASSVGTGGEKLFF | TGCGCCAGCAGCGTGGGGACAGGGGGTGAAAAACTGTTTTTT
- | TRBJ1-1 | TRBV7-1 | - | CASSLSTGGGEAFF | TGTGCCAGCAGCTTATCGACGGGGGGAGGTGAAGCTTTCTTT
few | TRBJ1-4 | TRBV6-1 | - | CASSGGGITGKLFF | TGTGCCAGCAGTGGGGGGGGCATTACGGGAAAACTGTTTTTT
few | TRBJ2-2 | TRBV7-6 | - | CASSSTETGELFF | TGTGCCAGCAGCTCGACAGAGACCGGGGAGCTGTTTTTT
- | TRBJ2-1 | TRBV9 | - | CASRRDFSRNEQFF | TGTGCCAGCCGCCGGGACTTCAGCAGGAATGAGCAGTTCTTC
- | TRBJ1-1 | TRBV10-3 | TRBD1 | CAISESGQVRTEAFF | TGTGCCATCAGTGAGTCCGGACAGGTCCGCACTGAAGCTTTCTTT
- | TRBJ2-7 | TRBV7-3 | - | CASSFRTAYEQYF | TGTGCCAGCAGCTTCAGGACAGCCTACGAGCAGTACTTC
- | TRBJ2-7 | TRBV6-1 | TRBD1 | CASVKGQGAIHEQYF | TGTGCCAGCGTTAAAGGACAGGGGGCGATCCACGAGCAGTACTTC
few | TRBJ1-2 | TRBV5-6 | - | CASSLPSGRSGYTF | TGTGCCAGCAGCTTGCCGTCGGGACGGAGTGGCTACACCTTC
- | TRBJ1-3 | TRBV4-1 | - | CASSQDLGHGNTIYF | TGCGCCAGCAGCCAAGATTTGGGACACGGAAACACCATATATTTT
- | TRBJ2-5 | TRBV5-4 | TRBD1 | CASSTGQLQETQYF | TGTGCCAGCAGCACGGGACAGCTCCAAGAGACCCAGTACTTC
- | TRBJ1-1 | TRBV15 | - | CATSPDTVPEAFF | TGTGCCACCAGTCCAGACACAGTTCCCGAAGCTTTCTTT
- | TRBJ1-1 | TRBV11-2 | - | CASSSDGDIGTEAFF | TGTGCCAGCAGCTCCGACGGAGATATTGGGACTGAAGCTTTCTTT
- | TRBJ2-1 | TRBV29-1 | TRBD2 | CSVGTSAHSFF | TGCAGCGTTGGGACTAGCGCGCATTCGTTCTTC
- | TRBJ2-5 | TRBV7-2 | - | CASSSGPRAQYF | TGTGCCAGCAGCTCAGGACCACGGGCCCAGTACTTC
- | TRBJ2-2 | TRBV7-6 | TRBD1 | CASSTRQGWRNTGELFF | TGTGCCAGCAGCACCCGACAGGGCTGGAGAAACACCGGGGAGCTGTTTTTT
- | TRBJ1-1 | TRBV9 | - | CASRGQGGNTEAFF | TGTGCCAGCAGAGGTCAGGGAGGCAACACTGAAGCTTTCTTT
- | TRBJ2-7 | TRBV6-5 | TRBD1 | CASSLRGQTYEQYF | TGTGCCAGCAGTCTCAGGGGACAGACCTACGAGCAGTACTTC
few | TRBJ2-7 | TRBV7-9 | - | CASSLGQVNEQYF | TGTGCCAGCAGCTTAGGACAGGTGAACGAGCAGTACTTC